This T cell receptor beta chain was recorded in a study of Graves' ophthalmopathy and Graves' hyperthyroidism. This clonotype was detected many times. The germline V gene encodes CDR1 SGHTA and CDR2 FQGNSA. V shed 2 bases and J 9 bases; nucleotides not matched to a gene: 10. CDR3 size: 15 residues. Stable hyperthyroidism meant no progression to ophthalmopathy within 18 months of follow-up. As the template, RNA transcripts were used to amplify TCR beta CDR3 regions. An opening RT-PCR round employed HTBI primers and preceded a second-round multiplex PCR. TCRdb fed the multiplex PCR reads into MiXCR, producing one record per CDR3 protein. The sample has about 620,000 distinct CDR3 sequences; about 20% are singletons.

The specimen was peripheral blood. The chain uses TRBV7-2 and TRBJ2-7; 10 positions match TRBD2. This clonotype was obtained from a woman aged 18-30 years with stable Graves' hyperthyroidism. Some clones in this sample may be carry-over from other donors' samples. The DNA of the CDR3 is TGTGCCAGCAGCTTAAGCGGGAGGGGAGAAGTGGGGCAGTACTTC. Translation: CASSLSGRGEVGQYF.